This T cell receptor beta chain emerged from a study of CD8 T cells in Susac syndrome (dated by TCRdb to the late 2010s). Regarding the study in general: Of the Susac syndrome patients who were sequenced, under ten were in clinical remission while six had clinically active disease. At blood withdrawal, Susac syndrome patients were therapy-naive, treated with corticosteroids (with IVIg additionally given to some), or treated with IVIg alone. The study used repertoire sequencing to test whether antigen drove CD8+ T cell activation and differentiation in Susac syndrome. What the research found in general, with its limitations: In the CD4+ T cell repertoire of Susac syndrome patients, clonal expansion was not detected. The TCR sequencing and HLA analysis was acknowledged to have included a relatively small number of individuals.

Comments on this clonotype: Its specific antigen is unknown. Qualities for individual bases were not recorded, and no much larger clone is one base off.

Peripheral blood CD8+ and CD4+ T cells from healthy donors, Susac syndrome patients and multiple sclerosis patients were profiled using high-throughput TCR beta sequencing. Recently defined diagnostic criteria for definite or probable disease were met by the Susac syndrome patients. Bulk CD8+ and CD4+ T cells were purified by magnetic negative isolation, while CD8+ TEMRA cells were enriched using FACS. Blood was drawn into EDTA tubes, processed within 24 hours, and PBMCs were isolated by density gradient centrifugation. PBMCs destined for TCR sequencing were cryopreserved in liquid nitrogen and later thawed in a 37 °C water bath. Purity of sorted or isolated CD4+, CD8+ and CD8+ TEMRA cells was at least 90%. RNA was extracted using the RNeasy kit, and roughly 0.45 to 1 microgram was reverse transcribed with random hexamers. The immunoSEQ multiplex PCR assay, covering 54 Vbeta and 13 Jbeta segments, was used to amplify TCR beta CDR3 regions. Bias from PCR amplification was corrected by using a synthetic template baseline for primer optimization and for computational correction. The authors' pipeline ran thus. Only productive sequences were kept, with reads annotated to V, D and J genes according to IMGT and analyzed in immunoSEQ Analyzer. Clonality was calculated as one minus the Shannon entropy normalized by log2 of the number of productive unique sequences. For each patient and control, public and private clones were evaluated among the 100 most prevalent clones. Clones were defined as Susac-specific when absent from the healthy and MS cohorts, from over a thousand published viral clones and from other ImmuneACCESS disease sequences. The public sequencing data were trimmed at Q25 with fastp and processed into clonotypes with MiXCR by TCRdb, which kept only in-frame beta chains. Every distinct CDR3 protein forms one entry, paired with its most common genes and DNA. TCRdb, not the original authors, processed these V and J calls. The sample records tens of thousands of distinct CDR3 sequences, around 93% of which are singletons. The biggest ten clones account for roughly 0.16% of the sample.

Taken from the germline V gene, the CDR1 and CDR2 loops are SGHTA and FQGNSA. V is clipped by 1 base and J by 0 bases, and the sequence between their germline boundaries is 9 bases long. Spanning cysteine to phenylalanine, the CDR3 consists of 15 amino acids. The retained sequence is limited to the CDR3, 45 bases, with the frame set at the first base. The sample taken for sequencing was CD4+ T cells from PBMCs. This TCR derives from a human donor with Susac syndrome. The chain couples TRBV7-2 to TRBJ1-1, with the D gene uncertain. At the DNA level, the sequence is TGTGCCAGCAGCTTAGGGCGGGGATTGAACACTGAAGCTTTCTTT. Translated, it gives CASSLGRGLNTEAFF.